This TCR beta chain was recovered during a study of a mutant IDH1 vaccine in newly diagnosed glioma. Looking at the study overall: Patients came in for eight vaccinations, in weeks 1, 3, 5, 7, 11, 15, 19 and 23. Vaccination followed radiotherapy alone by 4-6 weeks, or accompanied temozolomide cycles. Patients under treatment included 62.5% males and roughly 40% females and had a mean age of around 40 years. Earlier treatment was radiotherapy, temozolomide, or both, with most getting both.

As for this clone: No antigen is known for it.

Time point in this sample: week 5, during vaccination. The study gave 300 ug of mutant IDH1 20-mer peptide per vaccine dose, with topical imiquimod. The germline V gene encodes CDR1 MGHDK and CDR2 SYGVNS. Deletions cut 8 bases from V and 4 bases from J, with 15 bases between. This CDR3 is built from 13 residues. Measured with immunoSEQ multiplex PCR; TCRdb has only the in-frame clones, and not every one. The sample holds 39,000 or so clones, roughly 74% seen once. V is TRBV25-1 and J is TRBJ2-7; no clear D. The sequence came from a man aged 40-49 years with glioma. The sequenced sample was PBMCs, obtained from a glioma patient whose treatment included an IDH1 peptide vaccine. The chain's CDR3 is CASPDLSGYEQYF. The CDR3 DNA sequence: TGTGCCAGCCCCGACCTGAGTGGGTACGAGCAGTACTTC.